This TCR beta chain was profiled in a study of blood T cell repertoires in COVID-19. At the level of the study: The United States, Italy and Spain were the sources of the acute and convalescent COVID-19 samples.

In the study's own analysis: Estimated nucleated cell counts came from reference gene primer amplification. TCRdb's table, derived via immunoSEQ multiplex PCR, lists solely in-frame clones and lacks some. Clone size and V and J calls were adopted from that table, with D and trimming inferred from the DNA. The sample has 150,000 to 200,000 clones, about four fifths seen once. This clonotype was obtained from a woman between 35 and 50 years old with acute or convalescent COVID-19. The source material was peripheral blood.

CDR3 residues: CASSSSLAGGDTQYF. DNA for the CDR3: TGTGCCAGCAGTTCTAGCCTAGCGGGGGGAGATACGCAGTATTTT. V usage is TRBV27 and J usage is TRBJ2-3, with 11 bases fitting TRBD2. This CDR3 comprises 15 residues. Looked up from germline, CDR1 is MNHEY and CDR2 is SMNVEV (reference sequence). The V and J ends lost 4 bases and 5 bases, in that order; junction bases with no gene match: 5.